This entry is about one TCR beta chain. Antigen: not known. After removal of 5 bases from V and 1 base from J, the junction contained 2 bases not matched to a gene. The CDR3 is 15 amino acids. Germline V gene sequence: CDR1 SGHKS, CDR2 YYEKEE (reference sequence). This entry comes from a study of T-cell memory formation after mild COVID-19. Study details: TCR clusters were mostly donor specific. The study's findings and limits: A subset of responding clones appeared in pre-infection memory, suggesting cross-reactive memory joined. A second wave of clones peaked on day 37, and their SARS-CoV-2 specificity went unconfirmed. Contracting CD8+ clones were enriched in EMRA, CD4+ mainly in CM and EM.

One entry per CDR3 protein, called by TCRdb with MiXCR from the 5' RACE reads. In the table there are approximately 410,000 distinct CDR3 sequences, 23% of which are singletons. The sequence derives from an adult woman who had mild COVID-19 (a few samples of this study predate the infection). Cell type and time point are not known. The rearrangement joins TRBV5-5 to TRBJ2-1; 11 bases agree with TRBD2. Sequenced: PBMCs or a T cell subset sorted from them (not recorded which). This chain's CDR3 is CASSIAGGSYNEQFF. As DNA, the CDR3 is TGTGCCAGCAGTATAGCGGGGGGGTCCTACAATGAGCAGTTCTTC.